Shown below are 5 T cell receptor beta chains from a single sample sequenced in a study of blood T cells in healthy people across ages. Primers used in a second PCR of roughly 6 to 12 cycles were a sample-barcoded 5' primer and a J-beta primer mix. TCRdb reprocessed the 5' RACE reads with MiXCR, giving one entry per CDR3 protein. Of about 680,000 distinct CDR3 sequences listed, around 48% are singletons. The sample taken for sequencing was blood. These receptors all stem from a woman aged 55-70 years in good health.

The chain combines TRBV29-1 with TRBJ2-1; TRBD2 aligns across 8 bases. With V trimmed by 1 base and J by 0 bases, 5 bases remained unmatched. From germline, CDR1 is SQVTM and CDR2 ANQGSEA. The CDR3 is made up of 16 amino acids. CDR3 sequence reads: CSVEVGSGNSYNEQFF. The DNA of the CDR3 is TGCAGCGTTGAAGTGGGTAGCGGGAACTCCTACAATGAGCAGTTCTTC.

The V and J genes are TRBV9 and TRBJ2-1; TRBD2 might be the D (5 bases). Trimming cost V 0 bases and J 3 bases, with 22 bases left between them. CDR1 is SGDLS, CDR2 YYNGEE, per germline. This CDR3 contains 19 residues. The CDR3 bases are TGTGCCAGCAGCGTAGCAAATAAAGCCCGGGGTCCCCTCTACAATGAGCAGTTCTTC. Protein product: CASSVANKARGPLYNEQFF.

The chain uses TRBV28 and TRBJ2-1; 7 bases agree with TRBD2. V lost 8 bases to trimming and J lost 6 bases; unmatched junction nucleotides: 10. Looked up from germline, CDR1 is MDHEN and CDR2 is SYDVKM. This CDR3 region has 14 residues. CDR3 in amino acids: CASLGVRGVNEQFF. The CDR3 DNA reads as TGTGCCAGCCTAGGGGTCCGGGGGGTCAATGAGCAGTTCTTC.

This clonotype was picked up a small number of times. The chain couples TRBV6-2 or TRBV6-3 to TRBJ2-1, with D perhaps TRBD1 or TRBD2 (6 bases each). This CDR3 comprises 14 residues. Looked up from germline, CDR1 is MNHEY and CDR2 is SVGEGT. Trimming removed 10 bases from V and 2 bases from J, with 15 bases in between. CDR3 sequence reads: CANETGAPYNEQFF. The CDR3 bases are TGTGCCAACGAAACGGGGGCCCCCTACAATGAGCAGTTCTTC.

In this sample, this clonotype turned up a few times. The chain couples TRBV2 to TRBJ1-4; TRBD1 agrees at 7 bases. CDR3 length equals 11 residues. The V segment lost 11 bases and the J segment 6 bases; nucleotides outside the gene matches: 3. Germline values: CDR1 SNHLY, CDR2 FYNNEI. CDR3 residues: CAGGQDEKLFF. Written as DNA, the CDR3 is TGTGCCGGCGGACAGGATGAAAAACTGTTTTTT.